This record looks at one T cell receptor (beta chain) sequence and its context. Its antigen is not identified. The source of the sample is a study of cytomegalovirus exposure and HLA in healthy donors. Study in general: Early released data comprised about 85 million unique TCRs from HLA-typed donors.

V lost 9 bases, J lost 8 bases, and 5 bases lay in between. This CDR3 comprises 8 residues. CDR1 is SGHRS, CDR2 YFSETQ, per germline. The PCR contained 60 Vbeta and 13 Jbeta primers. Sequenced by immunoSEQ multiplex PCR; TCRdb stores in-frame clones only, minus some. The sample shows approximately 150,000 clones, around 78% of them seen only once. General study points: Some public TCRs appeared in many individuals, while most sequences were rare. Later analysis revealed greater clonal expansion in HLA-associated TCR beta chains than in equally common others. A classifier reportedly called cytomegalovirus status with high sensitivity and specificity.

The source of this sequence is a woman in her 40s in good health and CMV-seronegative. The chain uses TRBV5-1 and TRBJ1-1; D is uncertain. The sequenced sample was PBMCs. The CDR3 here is CATSEAFF. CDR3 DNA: TGCGCCACCTCCGAAGCTTTCTTT.